These T cell receptor beta chains were read from a single sample in a study of radiotherapy plus CTLA-4 blockade in lung cancer. The protocol was immunoSEQ multiplex PCR, while the TCRdb copy is restricted to in-frame clones and leaves out a portion. The table lists around 82,000 clones, roughly four fifths of them singletons. The source was peripheral blood, collected from a patient treated with radiotherapy plus ipilimumab. The receptor set was obtained from a human donor with non-small cell lung cancer who had stable disease on radiotherapy plus ipilimumab. Both conserved end residues are part of each CDR3.

V gene: TRBV28; J gene: TRBJ1-1; CDR3 protein: CASRPTGTGFSAFF
V gene: TRBV27; J gene: TRBJ1-4; CDR3 protein: CASSPSYATNEKLFF
V gene: TRBV27; J gene: TRBJ2-7; CDR3 protein: CASSLPSSTVEGEQYF
V gene: TRBV18; J gene: TRBJ1-1; CDR3 protein: CASSPLGPTGNSFSNTEAFF
V gene: TRBV7-6; J gene: TRBJ1-3; CDR3 protein: CASSLGGRGSSGNTIYF
V gene: TRBV19; J gene: TRBJ1-6; CDR3 protein: CASSIQGGVSPLHF
V gene: TRBV6-4; J gene: TRBJ2-3; CDR3 protein: CASSDLEGGTDTQYF
V gene: TRBV6-1; J gene: TRBJ1-5; CDR3 protein: CASSYVASNQPQHF
V gene: TRBV6-5; J gene: TRBJ2-7; CDR3 protein: CASSTLGTGGYEQYF
V gene: TRBV7-9; J gene: TRBJ2-2; CDR3 protein: CASRLDRGDGELFF
V gene: TRBV5-4; J gene: TRBJ2-7; CDR3 protein: CASSPGQGADSYEQYF
V gene: TRBV9; J gene: TRBJ1-1; CDR3 protein: CASSPGRGSEAFF
V gene: TRBV6-5; J gene: TRBJ1-6; CDR3 protein: CASSYRGDNSPLHF
V gene: TRBV6-5; J gene: TRBJ1-2; CDR3 protein: CANRGYPLGYTF
V gene: TRBV4-1; J gene: TRBJ1-5; CDR3 protein: CASSQGVVGPQHF
V gene: TRBV6-5; J gene: TRBJ2-1; CDR3 protein: CASSYSWGVEQFF
V gene: TRBV18; J gene: TRBJ1-1; CDR3 protein: CASSPPSAANTEAFF
V gene: TRBV15; J gene: TRBJ2-7; CDR3 protein: CATSSRTGDYEQYF
V gene: TRBV5-6; J gene: TRBJ2-2; CDR3 protein: CASSLPGQGNGELFF
V gene: TRBV7-9; J gene: TRBJ2-7; CDR3 protein: CASSRGLDSYEQYF
V gene: TRBV18; J gene: TRBJ2-3; CDR3 protein: CASSPLSAGGTDTQYF
V gene: TRBV7-2; J gene: TRBJ1-6; CDR3 protein: CASSLAVRSSYNSPLHF
V gene: TRBV19; J gene: TRBJ2-5; CDR3 protein: CASSMIRGGTETQYF
V gene: TRBV5-1; J gene: TRBJ1-2; CDR3 protein: CASTTGAFNYGYTF
V gene: TRBV19; J gene: TRBJ1-2; CDR3 protein: CASRDIGRYGYTF
V gene: TRBV6-5; J gene: TRBJ2-1; CDR3 protein: CASSYRPVQGNEQFF
V gene: TRBV9; J gene: TRBJ2-5; CDR3 protein: CASSVSLAGGPETQYF
V gene: TRBV30; J gene: TRBJ2-1; CDR3 protein: CAWGGRYNEQFF
V gene: TRBV10-1; J gene: TRBJ2-1; CDR3 protein: CASGAGGGREQFF
V gene: TRBV4-2; J gene: TRBJ2-3; CDR3 protein: CASSQETGGYTDTQYF
V gene: TRBV18; J gene: TRBJ2-7; CDR3 protein: CASSPVRGLAGYEQYF
V gene: TRBV28; J gene: TRBJ1-1; CDR3 protein: CASSLIGGNTEAFF
V gene: TRBV7-7; J gene: TRBJ2-1; CDR3 protein: CASSLGSVAGRAYNEQFF
V gene: TRBV7-2; J gene: TRBJ1-1; CDR3 protein: CASRAGLNTEAFF
V gene: TRBV5-1; J gene: TRBJ1-3; CDR3 protein: CASSLSRQGSGNTIYF
V gene: TRBV6-5; J gene: TRBJ2-3; CDR3 protein: CASRVGTAREAQYF
V gene: TRBV19; J gene: TRBJ1-2; CDR3 protein: CASSLRGVYGYTF
V gene: TRBV28; J gene: TRBJ1-5; CDR3 protein: CASSLRGGNQPQHF
V gene: TRBV4-2; J gene: TRBJ2-1; CDR3 protein: CASSQERLDSYNEQFF
V gene: TRBV28; J gene: TRBJ1-2; CDR3 protein: CASIIPNYGYTF
V gene: TRBV28; J gene: TRBJ1-2; CDR3 protein: CASSFRRNYGYTF
V gene: TRBV19; J gene: TRBJ1-3; CDR3 protein: CASSRTRQRSSGNTIYF
V gene: TRBV5-1; J gene: TRBJ2-2; CDR3 protein: CASSLGGANTGELFF
V gene: TRBV7-2; J gene: TRBJ1-1; CDR3 protein: CASSPFPDKGEAFF
V gene: TRBV6-6; J gene: TRBJ2-3; CDR3 protein: CASSYSRLAGADTQYF
V gene: TRBV13; J gene: TRBJ2-7; CDR3 protein: CASSLAGGSYEQYF
V gene: TRBV18; J gene: TRBJ2-3; CDR3 protein: CASSPDRENTQYF
V gene: TRBV5-1; J gene: TRBJ2-5; CDR3 protein: CASSTGQGGTETQYF
V gene: TRBV27; J gene: TRBJ2-3; CDR3 protein: CASSFLVGAGDTQYF
V gene: TRBV9; J gene: TRBJ2-2; CDR3 protein: CASSVEGLRTGELFF
V gene: TRBV19; J gene: TRBJ2-7; CDR3 protein: CASSMDSLYEQYF
V gene: TRBV5-1; J gene: TRBJ1-2; CDR3 protein: CASSPRDALTYGYTF
V gene: TRBV7-9; J gene: NA; CDR3 protein: CASSNSGEAYEQYF
V gene: TRBV27; J gene: TRBJ1-1; CDR3 protein: CASSPQGANTEAFF
V gene: TRBV10-1; J gene: TRBJ2-7; CDR3 protein: CASSESGGNEQYF
V gene: TRBV7-2; J gene: TRBJ1-3; CDR3 protein: CASSLGQAGNTIYF
V gene: TRBV30; J gene: TRBJ1-1; CDR3 protein: CAWSLRGGNTEAFF
V gene: TRBV28; J gene: TRBJ1-1; CDR3 protein: CASSHRGATEAFF
V gene: TRBV10-2; J gene: TRBJ1-4; CDR3 protein: CASSDPDRDEKLFF